A selection of T cell receptor beta chains follows, all from one sample in a study of blood T cells in healthy people across ages. Each CDR3 protein gets one entry after TCRdb re-called the 5' RACE reads with MiXCR. The profile covers almost 1 million distinct CDR3 sequences, with roughly 51% appearing a single time and 20% to 25% taken by the ten largest. Sequencing was performed on blood. These receptors were obtained from a woman in her sixties or seventies in good health. Each CDR3 is given with its conserved first and last residue. The order of the fields is J gene, clone size, CDR3 length, V gene, CDR3 protein. Expanded clones are given a class, and other clones once, few, many or no size at all.

TRBJ2-6 | . | 15 | TRBV27 | CASRRLSSGANVLTF
TRBJ2-3 | . | 14 | TRBV7-3 | CASSLRDYRDTQYF
TRBJ2-1 | few | 12 | TRBV12-3/TRBV12-4 | CASSLKVHEQFF
TRBJ2-5 | . | 14 | TRBV3-1 | CASSQMSEQETQYF
TRBJ1-6 | . | 18 | TRBV4-3 | CASSQAPPAGGWGSPLHF
TRBJ2-5 | . | 15 | TRBV7-7 | CASSPDRGPVGTQYF
TRBJ2-1 | . | 14 | TRBV30 | CAWSKWGTVNEQFF
TRBJ2-7 | few | 13 | TRBV19 | CASSIGKSYEQYF
TRBJ2-1 | . | 17 | TRBV11-2 | CASSLDSGTNYYNEQFF
TRBJ1-2 | few | 11 | TRBV10-3 | CAISADYGYTF
TRBJ2-1 | few | 14 | TRBV7-2 | CASSLRGHSNEQFF
. | . | 14 | TRBV7-6 | CASSLVPSEETQYF
TRBJ2-1 | . | 13 | TRBV7-9 | CASSLWGTDEQFF
TRBJ2-7 | . | 14 | TRBV5-1 | CASSLGFRSYEQYF
TRBJ2-7 | few | 13 | TRBV11-2 | CASSLDQHYEQYF
TRBJ2-7 | . | 11 | TRBV29-1 | CSAETGTGQYF
TRBJ2-1 | . | 15 | TRBV6-4 | CASGDSGLADNEQFF
TRBJ1-1 | . | 14 | TRBV14 | CASSQRTMNTEAFF
TRBJ2-5 | . | 15 | TRBV25-1 | CASSDGTGAYKTQYF
TRBJ2-2 | few | 14 | TRBV11-2 | CASRMTGVAGELFF
TRBJ2-3 | . | 15 | TRBV6-4 | CASSDLRTNTDTQYF
TRBJ2-7 | few | 13 | TRBV4-1 | CASSQRTSFEQYF
TRBJ2-7 | . | 15 | TRBV4-1 | CASSQLGCGATEQYF
TRBJ2-3 | few | 16 | TRBV20-1 | CSARPSGRANTDTQYF
TRBJ1-5 | few | 15 | TRBV28 | CASSQAGGYNQPQHF
TRBJ2-7 | . | 12 | TRBV6-6 | CATLNSAYEQYF